The 24 T cell receptor beta chains given below trace back to one sample, sequenced in a study of cytomegalovirus exposure and HLA in healthy donors. Both 60 Vbeta primers and 13 Jbeta primers went into the PCR. The table came from immunoSEQ multiplex PCR; TCRdb's copy has only in-frame clones and leaves some out. The sample lists 150,000 to 250,000 clones; about 81% were seen once. The sample comprised PBMCs. The origin of the receptors is a woman aged 50 to 60 in good health and CMV-seropositive.

This clone was counted a few times. This sequence joins TRBV18 and TRBJ1-4; TRBD1 matches at 7 bases. J was trimmed by 1 base and V by 0 bases; bases with no gene match: 8. The CDR3 is 18 amino acids. Germline loops: CDR1 KGHSH, CDR2 LQKENI. The CDR3 loop is CASSPPRDRVRTNEKLFF. CDR3 DNA: TGTGCCAGCTCACCACCACGCGACAGGGTGAGAACTAATGAAAAACTGTTTTTT.

Comment on this clone: At one of its ends the junction is not consistent with the germline gene, which may arise from a read error. The chain links TRBV7-9 to TRBJ2-7, with D possibly matching TRBD2 (6 bases). Germline values: CDR1 SEHNR, CDR2 FQNEAQ (reference sequence). The CDR3 loop spans 17 amino acids. The CDR3 DNA sequence: TGTTCCAGCAGCTTAGGGACCGGGGGAGGCTATTCCTACGAGCAGTACTTC. Encoded protein: CSSSLGTGGGYSYEQYF.

This clone was counted a single time. This chain connects TRBV7-9 to TRBJ2-7; 9 nucleotides match TRBD1. This CDR3 region has 14 residues. Germline V gene lookup returns CDR1 SEHNR and CDR2 FQNEAQ (reference sequence). Trimming at V came to 5 bases and at J to 2 bases, leaving 4 bases not matched to a gene. The DNA for the CDR3 is TGTGCCAGCAGCCGGGACAGGGCGACCTACGAGCAGTACTTC. It codes for CASSRDRATYEQYF.

This rearrangement joins TRBV10-2 to TRBJ2-7, with unresolved D. Germline CDR1 WSHSY, CDR2 SAAADI. CDR3 length equals 13 residues. The V end was cut by 6 bases, the J end by 4 bases, with 13 bases between. CDR3 DNA sequence: TGCGCCAGCAGGAAACTCGAGGATTACGAGCAGTACTTC. Protein: CASRKLEDYEQYF.

This chain connects TRBV30 to TRBJ2-1; 8 bases fit TRBD2. The CDR3 length is 15 residues. Trimming at V came to 4 bases and at J to 7 bases, leaving 12 bases not matched to a gene. The germline V gene encodes CDR1 GTSNPN and CDR2 SVGIG (reference sequence). The CDR3 loop reads CAWNSLAVRGNEQFF. For the CDR3, the DNA is TGTGCCTGGAACTCACTAGCGGTACGCGGTAATGAGCAGTTCTTC.

This sequence joins TRBV6-6 and TRBJ1-4, with no clear D. Germline-derived CDR1 and CDR2 are MNHNY and SVGAGI (reference sequence). This CDR3 spans 14 amino acids. V was shortened by 2 bases and J by 8 bases, with 12 bases between the two germline ends. The CDR3 coding sequence is TGTGCCAGCAGTTACGGACTCGCGGGGGAAAAACTGTTTTTT. Translation: CASSYGLAGEKLFF.

With regard to this clone: The same CDR3 is also encoded by other DNA sequences in this sample. The J gene is TRBJ1-2, the V gene TRBV6-5; maybe TRBD1 (5 bases). Looked up from germline, CDR1 is MNHEY and CDR2 is SVGAGI. The CDR3 consists of 12 residues. V shed 3 bases and J shed 6 bases, with 8 bases lying between them. The CDR3 nucleotides read TGTGCCAGCAGTTATACAGGAGATGGCTACACCTTC. It encodes CASSYTGDGYTF.

The chain is built from TRBV25-1 and TRBJ1-1, with D uncertain. The ends were cut back, 4 bases at V and 2 bases at J, with 11 bases in the middle. Per the germline V gene, CDR1 is MGHDK and CDR2 is SYGVNS. The CDR3 has 14 amino acids. The CDR3 sequence: CASSGAPVNTEAFF. The CDR3 coding sequence is TGTGCCAGCAGTGGGGCGCCGGTTAACACTGAAGCTTTCTTT.

V usage is TRBV10-3 and J usage is TRBJ1-1, with a possible D match to TRBD1 (5 bases). The germline V and J ends were trimmed by 3 bases and 4 bases, with 12 bases remaining between them. The CDR3 totals 14 residues. The germline CDR1 and CDR2 sequences are ENHRY and SYGVKD. The CDR3 protein is CAISDQGDGTEAFF. DNA of the CDR3: TGTGCCATCAGTGACCAGGGCGATGGCACTGAAGCTTTCTTT.

In its sample, this clone was seen a few times. This sequence joins TRBV30 and TRBJ2-1; D possibly corresponds to TRBD1 (5 bases). Germline values: CDR1 GTSNPN, CDR2 SVGIG (reference sequence). This CDR3 region has 9 residues. CDR3 sequence reads: CGLGPQEFF. As DNA, the CDR3 is TGTGGCTTGGGGCCCCAGGAGTTCTTC.

The chain carries TRBV7-8 and TRBJ1-2; D unclear. Germline V lookup: CDR1 SGHVS, CDR2 FQNEAQ. CDR3 length equals 13 residues. The V end lost 7 bases, the J end lost 8 bases, and 17 bases lay between the germline ends. The DNA of the CDR3 is TGTGCCAGCACCCCCTCGGAGTTCGGCGGCTACACCTTC. Amino acid sequence: CASTPSEFGGYTF.

Only one count was recorded for this clone. The rearrangement links TRBV6-6 to TRBJ1-1; D gene unclear. Germline V gene sequence: CDR1 MNHNY, CDR2 SVGAGI (reference sequence). V gave up 2 bases and J gave up 0 bases, with 4 bases separating them. CDR3 size: 13 residues. The CDR3 DNA follows: TGTGCCAGCAGTTACACGGTGAACACTGAAGCTTTCTTT. It specifies CASSYTVNTEAFF.

The V and J genes are TRBV28 and TRBJ1-6, with 7 bases aligning to TRBD1. Germline values: CDR1 MDHEN, CDR2 SYDVKM. The V segment lost 3 bases and the J segment 6 bases; nucleotides outside the gene matches: 5. This CDR3 has 15 residues. The CDR3 DNA sequence: TGTGCCAGCAGTTTGCGGACAGGCGGTAATTCACCCCTCCACTTT. Translating it yields CASSLRTGGNSPLHF.

The chain recombines TRBV6-6 with TRBJ2-2; 9 nucleotides agree with TRBD2. There are 16 residues in the CDR3. Per the germline V gene, CDR1 is MNHNY and CDR2 is SVGAGI (reference sequence). Trimming took 0 bases from V and 5 from J; bases not matched to a gene: 4. The CDR3, as DNA: TGTGCCAGCAGTTACTCGGCTCTAGCGGGGACCGGGGAGCTGTTTTTT. Translation: CASSYSALAGTGELFF.

V and J are TRBV5-6 and TRBJ2-1; D gene unclear. CDR3 length: 12 amino acids. V was pared by 3 bases and J by 5 bases, with 6 bases between. CDR1 and CDR2 (germline): SGHDT, YYEEEE. This CDR3 is CASSSTDNEQFF. CDR3 sequence (DNA): TGTGCCAGCAGCTCCACGGACAATGAGCAGTTCTTC. Complete variable domain (other parts from reference TRBV5-6 and TRBJ2-1): DAGVTQSPTHLIKTRGQQVTLRCSPKSGHDTVSWYQQALGQGPQFIFQYYEEEERQRGNFPDRFSGHQFPNYSSELNVNALLLGDSALYLCASSSTDNEQFFGPGTRLTVL.

The chain uses TRBV18 and TRBJ2-3, with D maybe TRBD2 (6 bases). This CDR3 has 14 residues. Germline lookup yields CDR1 KGHSH and CDR2 LQKENI. V lost 2 bases to trimming and J lost 1 base, with 7 bases between them. The DNA for the CDR3 is TGTGCCAGCTCACCAGGGGAGGGCACAGATACGCAGTATTTT. It translates to CASSPGEGTDTQYF.

To note about this clone: The junction differs from germline at one of its ends, possibly a read error. The gene calls are TRBV7-4 and TRBJ2-4; 7 positions agree with TRBD1. The CDR3 covers 18 residues. Looked up from germline, CDR1 is SGHVT and CDR2 is SQSDAQ. CDR3 DNA sequence: TGTGCCAGCAGCCACGACAAGGTAAGGGGGCTAGCCAAAAACAGTCAGTACTTC. This codes for CASSHDKVRGLAKNSQYF.

The sample holds a few counts of this clone. V is TRBV4-1 and J is TRBJ2-3, with 7 bases lining up with TRBD1. The germline V gene has CDR1 MGHRA and CDR2 YSYEKL. V trimming: 4 bases; J trimming: 0 bases; junction bases outside the gene matches: 4. The CDR3 extends over 15 amino acids. CDR3 amino acids: CASSRSGQSTDTQYF. The CDR3 coding sequence is TGCGCCAGCAGCCGTTCGGGACAGAGCACAGATACGCAGTATTTT.

The gene calls are TRBV19 and TRBJ1-2; D may be TRBD1 (6 bases). V was pared by 4 bases and J by 2 bases, with 17 bases between. The CDR3 contains 16 residues. CDR1 is LNHDA, CDR2 SQIVND, per germline (reference sequence). The CDR3 spells CASSKGPGDTNYGYTF. The CDR3 coding sequence is TGTGCCAGTAGTAAGGGCCCTGGGGACACCAACTATGGCTACACCTTC.

The V gene is TRBV7-2, the J gene TRBJ2-7, with D unclear. CDR1 is SGHTA and CDR2 is FQGNSA in the germline V gene. The V end lost 2 bases, the J end lost 4 bases, and 9 bases lay between the germline ends. The CDR3 has 13 residues. The DNA of the CDR3 is TGTGCCAGCAGCTTAATAAGTACTTACGAGCAGTACTTC. Translating it yields CASSLISTYEQYF.

A note on this clone: Mismatch with germline at one junction end may stem from a read error. The chain couples TRBV7-9 to TRBJ2-2, with 16 bases that match TRBD2. This CDR3 is 19 amino acids long. CDR1 is SEHNR and CDR2 is FQNEAQ in the germline V gene (reference sequence). The CDR3 bases are TGTTCCAGCAGCTTACAGCCGGGACTAGCGGGAGGGCCGAACGGGGAGCTGTTTTTT. This translates into CSSSLQPGLAGGPNGELFF.

This clone was found once. The V call is TRBV6-5, the J call TRBJ2-3; maybe TRBD1 (5 bases). The CDR3 covers 12 residues. V was pared by 8 bases and J by 6 bases, with 12 bases between. Looked up from germline, CDR1 is MNHEY and CDR2 is SVGAGI. The DNA for the CDR3 is TGTGCCAGCGCCAATGGGGCGGATACGCAGTATTTT. Encoded protein: CASANGADTQYF.

This clone was picked up a small number of times. The rearrangement uses TRBV2 and TRBJ2-4, with D unresolved. CDR1 is SNHLY, CDR2 FYNNEI, per germline. Trimming took 8 bases from V and 4 from J, leaving 15 bases between them. The CDR3 sequence is 14 residues long. The CDR3 here is CASGLTWAKNIQYF. DNA of the CDR3: TGTGCCAGCGGTTTGACGTGGGCTAAAAACATTCAGTACTTC.

The chain joins TRBV27 to TRBJ1-2, with 8 nucleotides matching TRBD1. Trimming took 5 bases from V and 4 from J; bases not matched to a gene: 6. CDR3 size: 14 residues. CDR1 is MNHEY and CDR2 is SMNVEV in the germline V gene (reference sequence). The CDR3 loop reads CASSPTGAGYGYTF. The CDR3 DNA sequence: TGTGCCAGCAGTCCGACAGGGGCCGGCTATGGCTACACCTTC.